This record concerns one TCR beta chain sequence. It has no known antigen specificity. One base away there is no much larger clone; base qualities are not given. Including cysteine and phenylalanine, the CDR3 has 13 amino acids. Only the CDR3 part of the read is kept: 39 bases, read in frame from the first base. V has 7 bases trimmed and J has 7 bases trimmed; junction bases matching no gene number 5. As encoded in the germline V gene, CDR1 is MDHEN while CDR2 is SYDVKM. The entire isolated RNA was reverse transcribed using the High Capacity cDNA Reverse Transcription Kit, and thus expressed TCRB transcripts were sequenced. Deep immunoSEQ sequencing was performed on naive, central memory and regulatory T cell samples, with an average of around 3.5 million total reads per sample. Sorted cells were lysed in RLT buffer and RNA was extracted with DNase-treated RNeasy Micro or Mini kits, depending on cell number. Each cell subset was processed separately to prevent cross-contamination, with patient and healthy donor samples processed together. The immunoSEQ multiplex PCR was used to amplify TCRB sequences from cDNA, generating 87-bp fragments that spanned the CDR3 region. Sequencing of the amplicons was performed on the Illumina HiSeq platform. As for how the authors treated the data: Synthetic template baselines were used to correct PCR bias computationally, reads within Hamming distance 2 were collapsed, and singletons that could not be merged were discarded. Reads were aligned against IMGT so that V, D and J genes, CDR3 length and insertions or deletions at six rearrangement sites could be assigned. Clonotype counts were normalized to sorted cell number within each subset before computing true diversity and Gini coefficients with the tcR R package. The overlap coefficient, calculated on TCRB nucleotide sequences, was used to quantify repertoire sharing. The source is immuneACCESS, and TCRdb retained only in-frame sequences with V and J called. Part of the clones is not carried over; for the studies checked, unresolved V genes explain less than half of this, and the remainder is unexplained. That table furnishes V, J and clone size, whereas the DNA furnished D and trimming. This sample is represented by approximately 120,000 clones; 17% of them were singletons. Roughly 2.5% of the sample is held by the ten biggest clonotypes.

The data are from a study of beta chain features in type 1 diabetes (dated 2018 in TCRdb). Concerning the study at large: Patients and healthy donors did not differ in mean age, gender distribution, total cell number or subset yield. The study compared TCRB repertoires of sorted circulating CD4+ T cell subsets between recently diagnosed type 1 diabetes patients and matched healthy donors. Whereas all 28 donors provided naive and central memory subsets, regulatory and stem cell-like memory subsets were isolated from just 8 patients and roughly 8 healthy donors. Across all samples, approximately 100 million sorted cells were examined, and cell number per subset correlated strongly with RNA yield.

From each donor, a single peripheral blood sample of 95 to 150 mL on average was drawn into heparinised tubes. Naive, central memory, regulatory and stem cell-like memory CD4+ T cells were sorted on a BD FACSAria II using a panel including CD45RO, CCR7, CD25, CD127, CD95 and CD27. Purity was above 98% for every sorted population. PBMCs were isolated right away by Lymphoprep density gradient centrifugation and were stained directly, without culture. So that batch effects would be minimized, each experiment stained and sorted samples in pairs, pairing one healthy donor with one patient. Overall study outcomes, separate from this receptor: PCR might favor shorter templates, but patient and control samples were amplified and corrected together, so any skew would affect both groups equally. Only small numbers of individuals were included in the HLA sub-analyses, which left unresolved whether HLA type had any influence on TCRB rearrangement. Because cDNA rather than genomic DNA was sequenced, highly expressing activated cells could have been over-represented, although no difference in activation and CD3 levels was found between groups. Type 1 diabetes patients showed a moderate but significant shortening of TCRB CDR3 length in all four CD4+ subsets. The naive, central memory and regulatory TCRB repertoires appeared to resemble one another more closely among patients than among healthy donors. At VDJ recombination sites, patients with type 1 diabetes made fewer insertions and deleted more nucleotides, a pattern implying thymic rearrangement abnormalities.

The receptor comes from a man between 18 and 29 years old with type 1 diabetes. The sequencing input was central memory CD4+ T cells from blood. The sequence joins TRBV28 to TRBJ2-2; 8 of the junction bases match TRBD1. The CDR3 has the sequence CASIGTGVGELFF. DNA sequence: TGTGCCAGCATAGGGACAGGTGTCGGGGAGCTGTTTTTT. When the CDR3 is completed using the reference TRBV28 and TRBJ2-2 genes on either side, the full variable domain is DVKVTQSSRYLVKRTGEKVFLECVQDMDHENMFWYRQDPGLGLRLIYFSYDVKMKEKGDIPEGYSVSREKKERFSLILESASTNQTSMYLCASIGTGVGELFFGEGSRLTVL.